A selection of T cell receptor beta chains follows, all from one sample in a study of T cell responses to AZD1222 COVID-19 vaccine. The method was immunoSEQ multiplex PCR; TCRdb's version includes in-frame clones alone and lacks a portion of them. The sample has 100,000 or so clones, 82% seen once. The sample was peripheral blood, taken on day 0 of AZD1222 vaccination. These receptors originate from an adult in good health. Both conserved end residues are part of each CDR3. A D gene is named only where the DNA matches it firmly. Size is stated for part of the rows, as once, few or many counts, or as a class when the clone is expanded.

d_call	v_call	j_call	clone_size	cdr3_aa	cdr3_nt
.	TRBV4-2	TRBJ1-1	.	CASSQDQGRRNTEAFF	TGTGCCAGCAGCCAAGATCAGGGCAGGAGGAACACTGAAGCTTTCTTT
.	TRBV7-9	TRBJ1-2	once	CASSFMTGNYGYTF	TGTGCCAGCAGCTTCATGACAGGAAACTATGGCTACACCTTC
.	TRBV2	TRBJ1-6	few	CASRRTTRDSPLHF	TGTGCCAGCAGACGGACGACCCGAGATTCACCCCTCCACTTT
.	TRBV5-6	TRBJ1-2	.	CASSSGDYGYTF	TGTGCCAGCAGCTCGGGTGACTATGGCTACACCTTC
TRBD1	TRBV12-5	TRBJ2-5	.	CASGSGTWDREETQYF	TGTGCTAGTGGTTCCGGGACCTGGGACAGGGAGGAGACCCAGTACTTC
.	TRBV2	TRBJ2-3	.	CAGQGFYDTQYF	TGTGCCGGCCAAGGGTTCTATGATACGCAGTATTTT
.	TRBV6-5	TRBJ1-1	once	CASSSKGNTEAFF	TGTGCCAGCAGTTCTAAAGGTAACACTGAAGCTTTCTTT
.	TRBV10-2	TRBJ1-1	once	CASGLTLNTEAFF	TGCGCCAGCGGGCTAACATTGAACACTGAAGCTTTCTTT
TRBD2	TRBV18	TRBJ2-1	.	CASSRGLASNEQFF	TGTGCCAGCTCACGCGGACTAGCGAGTAATGAGCAGTTCTTC
.	TRBV12-3/TRBV12-4	TRBJ2-2	.	CASSLEYTGELFF	TGTGCCAGCAGTTTAGAGTACACCGGGGAGCTGTTTTTT
.	TRBV19	TRBJ1-6	.	CASSPRATDQFHF	TGTGCCAGTAGTCCCAGAGCGACGGACCAATTCCACTTT
.	TRBV7-9	TRBJ1-6	.	CASSSVSGTRTSPLHF	TGTGCCAGCAGCTCAGTCTCAGGGACAAGAACTTCACCCCTCCACTTT
TRBD1	TRBV29-1	TRBJ1-2	.	CSVEDGQGSGYTF	TGCAGCGTTGAAGACGGACAGGGGAGTGGCTACACCTTC
TRBD1	TRBV6-2/TRBV6-3	TRBJ2-1	few	CASSLQGENDWNEQFF	TGTGCCAGCAGCTTACAGGGGGAAAATGACTGGAATGAGCAGTTCTTC